Sequencing of this TCR beta chain was carried out in a study of T cell responses to AZD1222 COVID-19 vaccine (dated by TCRdb to the early 2020s). Regarding the research as a whole: TCR sequencing covered 230 to 250 trial participants: 200 to 210 given two doses of AZD1222 and 26 given two doses of MenACWY control vaccine. Trial participants were enrolled into age subgroups of 18-55, 56-69 and 70-plus years, which contained approximately 150, 28 and 58 TCR-sequenced participants, respectively.

Taken with the paper, the label for time point translates to: about 28 days (+/-7) after the second vaccine dose. AZD1222 recipients whose second dose came at about 4 weeks and those whose second dose came at about 12 weeks were combined into one group, since spike-specific TCR depth and breadth did not differ between the two schedules. Vaccinee samples came from UK trials COV001 and COV002, including a single-blind randomized controlled phase 2/3 trial of AZD1222 (ChAdOx1 nCoV-19) in healthy adults. For TCRbeta chain sequencing, PBMC samples were collected from trial participants at day 0 and at day 28 after the second dose. Study-wide conclusions, independent of this receptor: Participants were mostly white British, with more females than males. The authors suggested clonal diversity may have been underestimated. A significant rise in spike-specific TCR breadth and depth was observed after two AZD1222 doses relative to day 0 and relative to MenACWY recipients. Because no samples from the day 14 peak response were available, repertoires could be characterized only after the peak T cell response. In the small 56-69-year group, the increase in depth fell short of significance, most likely because of low power. Conclusions about previously exposed vaccinees are limited, since just five or six AZD1222 recipients were seropositive for SARS-CoV-2 at baseline. The whole spike protein was spanned by vaccine-associated CD4 TCRs, and dominant responses were seen in regions 160-218 and 743-854. Epitopes outside the regions mutated in the B.1.351 and B.1.1.7 variants were reportedly recognized by nearly half of the unique spike-specific TCRs.

Regarding this clone: Its antigen is still unknown. No quality values exist for individual bases; no much larger clone is one base distant.

Trimmed from V: 8 bases; trimmed from J: 9 bases; junction bases lacking a gene match: 6. CDR1 and CDR2 were assigned from the germline V gene as SNHLY and FYNNEI. The CDR3 runs 12 amino acids, cysteine and phenylalanine included. Here the CDR3 DNA is all that survives: 36 bases in frame from base 1. The CDR3 regions of human TCRbeta chains were analyzed by immunosequencing. As for how the authors treated the data: Repertoire TCRs were checked for matches against a reference library of SARS-CoV-2-specific TCRs that had been generated using the MIRA antigen-specificity platform. Breadth was defined as the fraction of unique TCRs that were SARS-CoV-2-associated, and depth was defined as the fraction of total T cells that were SARS-CoV-2-associated. Using the MIRA data, each spike-specific TCR was mapped to the spike region that the TCR reacts to and placed in a CD4 or CD8 class. Log10-transformed breadth and depth values were compared by one-way ANOVA with Sidak's multiple comparisons tests. The table comes from immuneACCESS by way of TCRdb, which keeps in-frame sequences with V and J called. Part of the clones is missing from these tables; in studies checked, under half for an unresolved V gene and the rest for unknown reasons. V and J calls and clone size are copied from that table; D and trimming were computed from the DNA. The table for this sample lists hundreds of thousands of clones; roughly 93% of them were counted only once. The ten top clones hold around 0.5% of the sample.

Here the chain combines TRBV2 and TRBJ2-1, and 8 junction bases match TRBD2. Specimen: peripheral blood, collected 28 days after the second AZD1222 dose. The clonotype comes from an adult who received the AZD1222 COVID-19 vaccine. CDR3 region: CASSGGVPEQFF. The bases read TGTGCCAGCTCGGGAGGGGTACCTGAGCAGTTCTTC.